This TCR beta chain appears in the sequencing data of a study of cytomegalovirus exposure and HLA in healthy donors. Germline CDR1 reads WNHNN; CDR2 reads SYGVQD (reference sequence). V shed 4 bases, J shed 1 base, and the junction held 9 bases outside the gene matches. The CDR3 loop spans 16 amino acids. Amplification used 60 Vbeta primers and 13 Jbeta primers. The data were produced by immunoSEQ multiplex PCR, yet TCRdb's version contains in-frame clones alone and is incomplete. The repertoire includes under 200,000 clones, roughly 71% of them detected once, and 7% to 9% sits in the top ten. The sample was PBMCs. The J gene is TRBJ2-5, the V gene TRBV10-1; 7 nucleotides match TRBD2. The TCR was taken from a male donor in good health and CMV-seropositive. The CDR3 spells CASSAGTTEGQETQYF. CDR3 in DNA: TGCGCCAGCAGTGCTGGGACTACAGAGGGCCAAGAGACCCAGTACTTC.